The 7 T cell receptor beta chains in this list originate from one sample, sequenced in a study of patients and donors after allogeneic stem cell transplantation. TCRdb processed the RT-PCR reads anew with MiXCR; each CDR3 protein has one entry. The data show 70,000 to 75,000 distinct CDR3 sequences, more than 25% seen once. The sample consisted of blood, either unsorted or a sorted T cell fraction (not recorded which). These receptors were taken from a human donor who was either an allogeneic HSCT recipient or a stem cell or donor lymphocyte infusion donor (not recorded which). It is not recorded whose cells these are; they may come from a transplant donor.

This rearrangement joins TRBV6-6 to TRBJ1-3; possible D gene TRBD1, 6 bases. CDR3 length: 13 residues. Trimming left V 8 bases short and J 6 bases short, with 14 bases between. From germline, CDR1 is MNHNY and CDR2 SVGAGI (reference sequence). CDR3 amino acids: CASRGRGLNTIYF. The CDR3 nucleotides read TGTGCCAGCCGGGGCAGGGGTCTAAACACCATATATTTT.

The V gene is TRBV5-1, the J gene TRBJ2-5; D might be TRBD2 (6 bases). The CDR3 is 14 residues long. The V gene's germline CDR1 is SGHRS and CDR2 YFSETQ. Trimming took off 1 base at V and 4 bases at J, with 11 bases between the two ends. The CDR3 is CASSLITSRETQYF. CDR3 DNA: TGCGCCAGCAGCTTGATAACTAGCAGAGAGACCCAGTACTTC.

V and J are TRBV7-2 and TRBJ2-3, with 13 bases aligning to TRBD2. This CDR3 comprises 17 residues. V lost 5 bases, J lost 0 bases, and 5 bases stayed unmatched. From germline, CDR1 is SGHTA and CDR2 FQGNSA. In DNA, the CDR3 is TGTGCCAGCAGCCGGGGACTAGCGGGGCCTAGCACAGATACGCAGTATTTT. Encoded protein: CASSRGLAGPSTDTQYF.

The rearrangement joins TRBV6-1 to TRBJ2-7; 10 positions agree with TRBD2. Germline V gene sequence: CDR1 MNHNS, CDR2 SASEGT. The CDR3 has 16 residues. The trim removed 0 bases at V and 3 bases at J, leaving 5 bases unmatched. The CDR3 loop reads CASSEARTSGHYEQYF. The CDR3 DNA is TGTGCCAGCAGTGAAGCGCGGACTAGCGGACACTACGAGCAGTACTTC.

V is TRBV7-9 and J is TRBJ1-1; D gene unclear. The germline V gene encodes CDR1 SEHNR and CDR2 FQNEAQ (reference sequence). The CDR3 contains 15 residues. Trimming removed 5 bases at V and 0 bases at J, with 13 bases between. For the CDR3, the DNA is TGTGCCAGCAGCCGTCACAGCGAAATGAACACTGAAGCTTTCTTT. Protein sequence: CASSRHSEMNTEAFF.

The chain is built from TRBV5-1 and TRBJ1-1; no clear D. Trimming took off 7 bases at V and 5 bases at J, with 15 bases between the two ends. Germline CDR1 SGHRS, CDR2 YFSETQ. The CDR3 sequence is 13 residues long. DNA for the CDR3: TGCGCCAGCGCCCTGGGGAGTACTACTGAAGCTTTCTTT. Translation gives CASALGSTTEAFF.

This clonotype came up many times. This chain connects TRBV10-3 to TRBJ1-1, with D unclear. The germline V gene encodes CDR1 ENHRY and CDR2 SYGVKD. The V gene lost 6 bases and the J gene lost 1 base, with 12 bases spanning the gap. There are 14 residues in the CDR3. The CDR3 DNA is TGTGCCATCAGGGCGAGCTCTGGGAACACTGAAGCTTTCTTT. As protein: CAIRASSGNTEAFF.